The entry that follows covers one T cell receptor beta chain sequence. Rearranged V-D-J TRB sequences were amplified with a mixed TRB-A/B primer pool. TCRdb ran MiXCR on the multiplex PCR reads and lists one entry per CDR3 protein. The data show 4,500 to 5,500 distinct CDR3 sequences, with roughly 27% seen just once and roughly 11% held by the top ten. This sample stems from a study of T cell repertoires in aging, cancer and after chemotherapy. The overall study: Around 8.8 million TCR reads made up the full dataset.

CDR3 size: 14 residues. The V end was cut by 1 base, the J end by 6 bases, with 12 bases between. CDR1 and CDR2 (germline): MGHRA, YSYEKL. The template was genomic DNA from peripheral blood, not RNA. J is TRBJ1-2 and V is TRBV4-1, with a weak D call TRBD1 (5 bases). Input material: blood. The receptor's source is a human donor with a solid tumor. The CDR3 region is CASSQVVTEDGYTF. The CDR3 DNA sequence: TGCGCCAGCAGCCAAGTTGTGACAGAAGATGGCTACACCTTC.